The clone carrying this TCR beta chain appeared many times. Its antigen is not identified. As to time point: persistent/refractory GD, antithyroid drugs over 5 years with positive TRAb. Researchers made the TCR library from RNA that was extracted from PBMCs. An endocrinology department located in Xi'an, China, was where the patients came from. The data derive from a study of regulatory T cells in long-lasting Graves disease. Study summary: The definition of persistent Graves' disease was over 5 years of antithyroid drugs with positive TSH receptor antibodies.

Study-wide findings and caveats: The study found persistent patients shared more public clonotypes (2,741) than new patients (just over 950). Reduced TCR diversity was observed in persistent Graves' patients versus newly diagnosed patients.

Combining iRepertoire HTBI primers with Arm-PCR of CDR3 regions, the authors built TCR beta libraries. In TCRdb, the multiplex PCR reads were re-called with MiXCR into one record per CDR3 protein. Among over 650,000 distinct CDR3 sequences listed, 25% to 35% were seen once. V was pared by 4 bases and J by 4 bases, with 22 bases between. Germline assignment: CDR1 MDHEN and CDR2 SYDVKM. The CDR3 totals 17 residues. This clonotype originated in a female donor with Graves disease. Material: peripheral blood mononuclear cells (PBMCs), obtained when the disease was refractory, from a patient treated with antithyroid drugs. The chain links TRBV28 to TRBJ1-2; D unresolved. CDR3 sequence (DNA): TGTGCCAGCAGTTCGCCGGGAGATCTCTTAGTAGGCTATGGCTACACCTTC. Residues: CASSSPGDLLVGYGYTF.